This TCR beta chain was obtained from a study of human T cells and chemical hapten exposure. Study results and limitations: Relative to controls, expanded TCRs formed significantly more large CDR3 similarity clusters. The number of TCRs over 1 in 1000 frequency stayed unchanged after DPC.

Looked up from germline, CDR1 is KGHSH and CDR2 is LQKENI. The CDR3 loop spans 16 amino acids. With 3 bases clipped from V and 7 bases from J, the junction kept 10 bases outside the gene matches. Time point indicated: patch test 3, about 24 weeks after DPC sensitization. Sample treatment: therapeutic diphenylcyclopropenone sensitization with weekly scalp DPC. The study enrolled 18 to 70-year-old alopecia patients suitable for DPC. This clonotype was picked up a small number of times. What it binds is not known. Using its own MiXCR run on the RACE reads, TCRdb lists one record per CDR3 protein. The data show some 180,000 distinct CDR3 sequences, under 30% seen once.

This material consisted of whole blood, taken in connection with sensitization to the hapten diphenylcyclopropenone (DPC). The sequence was collected from a woman aged 40 to 49 with alopecia areata. Some clones in this sample may be carry-over from other donors' samples. The chain is built from TRBV18 and TRBJ2-1, with TRBD1 matching over 9 bases. CDR3 bases: TGTGCCAGCTCACCCCTACAGGGGGCCTGGCAGAATGAGCAGTTCTTC. Protein: CASSPLQGAWQNEQFF.